This T cell receptor beta chain was profiled in a study of blood T cells in healthy people across ages. The sample, 7.5 to 10 milliliters of peripheral blood, was drawn from each donor. General observations from the study: Diversity estimates drawn from one million T cells were deemed underestimates. Expanded clonotype shifts may have been confounded, as the donors had an unknown CMV status.

This clonotype has more than one count but fewer than ten. The antigen is undetermined. With a J-beta primer mix and a sample-barcoded 5' primer, a second PCR ran about 7 to 12 cycles. TCRdb re-derived calls from the 5' RACE reads in MiXCR, one entry per CDR3 protein. Of 1,800,000 or so distinct CDR3 sequences in the sample, approximately 39% were seen once. CDR1 is SEHNR and CDR2 is FQNEAQ in the germline V gene (reference sequence). The CDR3 totals 15 residues. J lost 3 bases, V lost 6 bases, and 9 bases had no gene match. The chain is built from TRBV7-9 and TRBJ2-7, with TRBD1 matching 9 bases. Material: blood. This TCR came from a human donor in good health. The CDR3 DNA is TGTGCCAGCAGTTTTAACAGGGGGCAGGTCTACGAGCAGTACTTC. As protein: CASSFNRGQVYEQYF.